These 14 T cell receptor beta chains originate from one sample sequenced in a study of T cells in Graves' hyperthyroidism and ophthalmopathy. The CDR3 regions of TCR beta were amplified from RNA transcripts. TCR CDR3 regions were first amplified by RT-PCR with HTBI primers. TCRdb re-derived calls from the multiplex PCR reads in MiXCR, one entry per CDR3 protein. The table includes about 400,000 distinct CDR3 sequences, around 16% detected once. The sequenced sample was blood. Every receptor here comes from a woman aged 18-30 years with Graves' hyperthyroidism.

The gene calls are TRBV11-2 and TRBJ2-7; D is unclear. The CDR3 spans 14 residues. V gave up 5 bases and J gave up 7 bases, with 18 bases separating them. Per germline, CDR1 SGHAT and CDR2 FQNNGV. The chain's CDR3 is CASSQDGSTEEQYF. CDR3 DNA: TGTGCCAGCAGCCAAGATGGCAGTACGGAGGAGCAGTACTTC.

This clonotype was seen at least ten times. The chain recombines TRBV28 with TRBJ2-2; 13 nucleotides match TRBD2. Trimming took 5 bases from V and 5 from J; bases not matched to a gene: 17. The V gene's germline CDR1 is MDHEN and CDR2 SYDVKM. The CDR3 has 20 amino acids. CDR3 nucleotides: TGTGCCAGCAGTCCTAGCCCCGGACTAGCGGGGGTCCCTTTTACCGGGGAGCTGTTTTTT. Translating it yields CASSPSPGLAGVPFTGELFF.

This clonotype was detected many times. The chain is built from TRBV27 and TRBJ2-7; TRBD1 matches 7 bases. Trimming removed 4 bases from V and 0 bases from J; junction bases left unmatched: 9. Germline CDR1 is MNHEY and CDR2 is SMNVEV (reference sequence). The CDR3 is 16 amino acids. In nucleotides, the CDR3 is TGTGCCAGCAGTTCCGGGACAGCTCGTTTCTCCTACGAGCAGTACTTC. Its translation: CASSSGTARFSYEQYF.

This clonotype was counted a few times. The rearrangement joins TRBV29-1 to TRBJ1-2; D is unclear. This CDR3 region has 12 residues. Germline assignment: CDR1 SQVTM and CDR2 ANQGSEA. V gave up 1 base and J gave up 0 bases, with 3 bases separating them. In nucleotides, the CDR3 is TGCAGCGTTGAAGGATCTAACTATGGCTACACCTTC. As protein: CSVEGSNYGYTF.

This clonotype has ten or more counts. This sequence joins TRBV12-3 or TRBV12-4 and TRBJ2-1, with a tentative D call TRBD2 (5 bases). The CDR3 consists of 16 residues. Trimming pared 0 bases from V and 6 bases from J, leaving 15 bases between. CDR3 protein: CASSLAVAGAGNEQFF. CDR3 sequence (DNA): TGTGCCAGCAGTTTAGCTGTCGCGGGCGCAGGCAATGAGCAGTTCTTC.

This clonotype was counted between two and nine times. This chain connects TRBV4-1 to TRBJ1-5; perhaps TRBD1 as D (5 bases). The CDR3 contains 15 residues. V was shortened by 3 bases and J by 2 bases, with 11 bases between the two germline ends. Germline CDR1 is MGHRA and CDR2 is YSYEKL. CDR3 in amino acids: CASSQGRDGNQPQHF. DNA of the CDR3: TGCGCCAGCAGCCAGGGGAGGGACGGCAATCAGCCCCAGCATTTT.

Ten or more counts support this clonotype. The CDR3 spells CASSFWGANSPLHF. The CDR3 DNA follows: TGTGCCAGCAGTTTTTGGGGGGCGAATTCACCCCTCCACTTT. This chain uses TRBV12-3 or TRBV12-4 with TRBJ1-6, with a possible D match to TRBD1 (6 bases). With 3 bases removed from V and 7 bases from J, the gap between germline ends came to 10 bases. The CDR3 has 14 amino acids.

This clonotype was counted at least ten times. The chain uses TRBV12-3 or TRBV12-4 and TRBJ1-1, with TRBD1 matching over 7 bases. This CDR3 is 15 amino acids long. After removal of 3 bases from V and 0 bases from J, the junction contained 4 bases not matched to a gene. The CDR3, as DNA: TGTGCCAGCAGTTTCGAGACAGGGATGAACACTGAAGCTTTCTTT. Its protein product is CASSFETGMNTEAFF.

This clonotype was observed a few times. The CDR3, as DNA: TGTGCCAGCAGCCAATACTCCGCGGGACAGGGGGCACACGAGCAGTACTTC. Its protein product is CASSQYSAGQGAHEQYF. V gene TRBV6-2 or TRBV6-3 combines with J gene TRBJ2-7; 12 bases fit TRBD1. This CDR3 comprises 17 residues. Trimming took 6 bases from V and 5 from J; bases not matched to a gene: 14. Germline loops: CDR1 MNHEY, CDR2 SVGEGT.

V and J are TRBV27 and TRBJ1-2; 12 bases align to TRBD1. There are 15 residues in the CDR3. From germline, CDR1 is MNHEY and CDR2 SMNVEV (reference sequence). After removal of 6 bases from V and 3 bases from J, the junction contained 5 bases not matched to a gene. The CDR3 sequence: CASSIGTGGDYGYTF. The CDR3 DNA reads TGTGCCAGCAGCATCGGGACAGGGGGCGACTATGGCTACACCTTC.

This clonotype was recorded a few times. The chain employs TRBV28 and TRBJ2-2; TRBD1 matches at 9 bases. The V gene's germline CDR1 is MDHEN and CDR2 SYDVKM. The CDR3 spans 15 residues. V trimming: 1 base; J trimming: 6 bases; junction bases outside the gene matches: 3. The CDR3 region has the DNA TGTGCCAGCAGTTTATCACAGGGGGCCTCCGGGGAGCTGTTTTTT. It translates to CASSLSQGASGELFF. Combining the CDR3 with reference TRBV28 and TRBJ2-2 gives the whole variable domain DVKVTQSSRYLVKRTGEKVFLECVQDMDHENMFWYRQDPGLGLRLIYFSYDVKMKEKGDIPEGYSVSREKKERFSLILESASTNQTSMYLCASSLSQGASGELFFGEGSRLTVL.

CDR3: CASSYPVKRTQHF. The CDR3 coding sequence is TGTGCCAGCAGTTACCCGGTTAAGAGGACCCAGCATTTT. The chain carries TRBV6-5 and TRBJ1-5; D is unclear. Germline assignment: CDR1 MNHEY and CDR2 SVGAGI. Trimming took off 2 bases at V and 11 bases at J, with 13 bases between the two ends. CDR3 length equals 13 residues.

This clonotype has ten or more counts. V and J are TRBV27 and TRBJ2-7, with TRBD1 identical over 7 bases. The V gene end was trimmed by 5 bases and the J gene end by 3 bases; junction bases not matched to a gene: 10. This CDR3 has 15 residues. Germline lookup yields CDR1 MNHEY and CDR2 SMNVEV (reference sequence). The CDR3 protein is CASSRDTGAFYEQYF. The CDR3 bases are TGTGCCAGCAGTCGAGATACAGGGGCATTCTACGAGCAGTACTTC.

This chain joins TRBV5-8 and TRBJ2-3; 14 bases agree with TRBD2. Trimming took 9 bases from V and 3 from J; bases not matched to a gene: 6. CDR1 and CDR2 from the germline V gene are SGHTS and YDEGEE. The CDR3 extends over 15 amino acids. Here the CDR3 reads CAISTSGGATDTQYF. The CDR3 DNA is TGTGCCATCTCGACTAGCGGGGGGGCAACAGATACGCAGTATTTT. The full variable domain, with the rest looked up from reference TRBV5-8 and TRBJ2-3, is EAGVTQSPTHLIKTRGQQATLRCSPISGHTSVYWYQQALGLGLQFLLWYDEGEERNRGNFPPRFSGRQFPNYSSELNVNALELEDSALYLCAISTSGGATDTQYFGPGTRLTVL.